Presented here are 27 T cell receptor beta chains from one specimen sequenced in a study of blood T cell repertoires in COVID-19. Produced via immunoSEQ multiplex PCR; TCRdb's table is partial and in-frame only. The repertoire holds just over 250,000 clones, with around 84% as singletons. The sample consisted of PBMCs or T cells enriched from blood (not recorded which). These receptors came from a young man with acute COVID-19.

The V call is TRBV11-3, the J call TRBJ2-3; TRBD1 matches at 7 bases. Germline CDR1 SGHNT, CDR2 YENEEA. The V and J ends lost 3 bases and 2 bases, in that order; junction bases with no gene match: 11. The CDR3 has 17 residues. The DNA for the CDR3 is TGTGCCAGCAGCTTCCGCCCACAGGGGTCTCCCACAGATACGCAGTATTTT. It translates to CASSFRPQGSPTDTQYF.

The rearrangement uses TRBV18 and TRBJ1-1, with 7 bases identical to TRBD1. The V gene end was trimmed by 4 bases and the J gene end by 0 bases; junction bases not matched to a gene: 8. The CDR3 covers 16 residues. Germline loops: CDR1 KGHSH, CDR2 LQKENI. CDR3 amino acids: CASSLGQLGMNTEAFF. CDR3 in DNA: TGTGCCAGCTCACTGGGACAGCTCGGGATGAACACTGAAGCTTTCTTT.

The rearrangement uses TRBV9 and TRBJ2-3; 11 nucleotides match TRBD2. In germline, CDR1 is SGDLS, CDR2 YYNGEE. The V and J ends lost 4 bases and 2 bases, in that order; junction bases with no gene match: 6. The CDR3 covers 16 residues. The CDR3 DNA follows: TGTGCCAGCAGCCCTGGGACTAGCGGATTCACAGATACGCAGTATTTT. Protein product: CASSPGTSGFTDTQYF.

CDR3 sequence: CASSQLGQGLGYTF. DNA of the CDR3: TGTGCCAGCAGCCAATTAGGACAGGGCCTTGGCTACACCTTC. V is TRBV14 and J is TRBJ1-2; TRBD1 matches at 8 bases. This CDR3 comprises 14 residues. Germline-derived CDR1 and CDR2 are SGHDN and FVKESK. The V gene end was trimmed by 2 bases and the J gene end by 7 bases; junction bases not matched to a gene: 6.

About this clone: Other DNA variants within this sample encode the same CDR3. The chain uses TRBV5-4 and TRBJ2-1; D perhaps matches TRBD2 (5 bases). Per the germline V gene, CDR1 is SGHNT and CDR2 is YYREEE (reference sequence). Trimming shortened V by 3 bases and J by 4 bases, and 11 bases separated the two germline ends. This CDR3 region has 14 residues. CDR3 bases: TGTGCCAGCAGCTCCGGACTGGATTACAATGAGCAGTTCTTC. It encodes CASSSGLDYNEQFF.

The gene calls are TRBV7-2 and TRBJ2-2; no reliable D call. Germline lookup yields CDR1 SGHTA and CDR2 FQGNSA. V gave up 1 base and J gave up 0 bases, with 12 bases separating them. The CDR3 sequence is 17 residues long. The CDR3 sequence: CASSLGVFPSNTGELFF. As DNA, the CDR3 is TGTGCCAGCAGCTTAGGCGTCTTCCCGTCGAACACCGGGGAGCTGTTTTTT.

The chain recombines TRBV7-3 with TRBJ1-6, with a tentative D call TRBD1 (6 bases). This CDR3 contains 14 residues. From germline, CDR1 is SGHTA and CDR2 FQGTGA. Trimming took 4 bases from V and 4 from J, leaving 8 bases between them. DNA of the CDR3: TGTGCCAGCAGCTCGGGACAATATAATTCACCCCTCCACTTT. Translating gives CASSSGQYNSPLHF.

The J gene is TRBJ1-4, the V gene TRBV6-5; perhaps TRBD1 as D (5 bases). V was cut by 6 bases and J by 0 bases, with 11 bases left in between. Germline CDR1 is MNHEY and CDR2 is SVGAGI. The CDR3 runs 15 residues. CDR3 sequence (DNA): TGTGCCAGCAGCTTAGACAGAGCAACTAATGAAAAACTGTTTTTT. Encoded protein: CASSLDRATNEKLFF.

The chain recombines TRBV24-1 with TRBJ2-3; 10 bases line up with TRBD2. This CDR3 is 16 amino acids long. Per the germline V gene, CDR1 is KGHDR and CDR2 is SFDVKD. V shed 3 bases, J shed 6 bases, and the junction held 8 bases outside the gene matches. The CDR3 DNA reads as TGTGCCACCAGTGATGTCAGCGGGGGGGCAGTCGATACGCAGTATTTT. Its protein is CATSDVSGGAVDTQYF.

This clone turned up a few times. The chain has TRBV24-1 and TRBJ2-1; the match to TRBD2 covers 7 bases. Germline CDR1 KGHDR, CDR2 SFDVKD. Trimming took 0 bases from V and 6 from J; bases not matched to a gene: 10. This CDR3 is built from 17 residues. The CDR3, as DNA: TGTGCCACCAGTGATTTGAAGGCCGGGAGGATCGGCAATGAGCAGTTCTTC. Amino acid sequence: CATSDLKAGRIGNEQFF.

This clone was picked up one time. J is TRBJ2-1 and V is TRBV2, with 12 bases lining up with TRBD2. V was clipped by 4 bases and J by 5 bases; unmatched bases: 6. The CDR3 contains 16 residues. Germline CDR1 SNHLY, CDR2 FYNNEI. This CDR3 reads CASSAWTSGTNNEQFF. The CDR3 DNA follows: TGTGCCAGCAGTGCGTGGACTAGCGGGACTAACAATGAGCAGTTCTTC.

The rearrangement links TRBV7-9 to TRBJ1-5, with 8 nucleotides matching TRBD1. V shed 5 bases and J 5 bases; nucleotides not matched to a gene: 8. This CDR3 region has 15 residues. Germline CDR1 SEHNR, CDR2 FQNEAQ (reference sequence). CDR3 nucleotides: TGTGCCAGCAGCCGGACGGGACAGGTCTATCAGCCCCAGCATTTT. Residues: CASSRTGQVYQPQHF.

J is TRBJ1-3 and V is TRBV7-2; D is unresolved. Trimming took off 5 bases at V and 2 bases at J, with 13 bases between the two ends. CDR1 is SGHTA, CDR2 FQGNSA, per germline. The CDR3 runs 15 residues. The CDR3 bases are TGTGCCAGCAGCCCCAGTCCCACGACTGGAAACACCATATATTTT. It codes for CASSPSPTTGNTIYF.

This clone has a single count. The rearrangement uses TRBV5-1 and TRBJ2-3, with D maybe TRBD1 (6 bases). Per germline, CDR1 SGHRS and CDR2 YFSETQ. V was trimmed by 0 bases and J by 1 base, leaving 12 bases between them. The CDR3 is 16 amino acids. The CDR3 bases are TGCGCCAGCAGCTTGGATTTGGCAGGGGGCACAGATACGCAGTATTTT. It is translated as CASSLDLAGGTDTQYF.

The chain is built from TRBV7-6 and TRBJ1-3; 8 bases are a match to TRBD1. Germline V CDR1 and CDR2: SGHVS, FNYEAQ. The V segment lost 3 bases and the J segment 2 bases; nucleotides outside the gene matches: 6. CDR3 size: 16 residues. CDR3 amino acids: CASSLGTGTTGNTIYF. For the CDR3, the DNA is TGTGCCAGCAGCTTGGGGACAGGAACGACTGGAAACACCATATATTTT.

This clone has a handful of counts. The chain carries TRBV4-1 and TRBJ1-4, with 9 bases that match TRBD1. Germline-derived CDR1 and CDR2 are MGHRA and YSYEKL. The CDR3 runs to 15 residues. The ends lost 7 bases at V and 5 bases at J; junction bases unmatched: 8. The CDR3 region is CASTRLGTGNEKLFF. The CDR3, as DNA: TGCGCCAGCACCCGTCTTGGGACAGGGAATGAAAAACTGTTTTTT.

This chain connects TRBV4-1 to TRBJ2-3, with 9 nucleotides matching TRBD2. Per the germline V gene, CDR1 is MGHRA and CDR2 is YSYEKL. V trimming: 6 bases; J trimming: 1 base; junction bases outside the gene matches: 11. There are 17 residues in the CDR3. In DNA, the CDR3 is TGCGCCAGCAGGGAGAGGGAAGTAGCGGGGGGCACAGATACGCAGTATTTT. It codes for CASREREVAGGTDTQYF.

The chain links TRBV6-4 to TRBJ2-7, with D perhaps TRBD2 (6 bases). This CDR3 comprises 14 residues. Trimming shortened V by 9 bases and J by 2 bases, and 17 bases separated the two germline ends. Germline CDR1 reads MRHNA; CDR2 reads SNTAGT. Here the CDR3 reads CAREGGDKAYEQYV. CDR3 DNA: TGTGCCAGGGAGGGTGGAGATAAGGCCTACGAGCAGTACGTC.

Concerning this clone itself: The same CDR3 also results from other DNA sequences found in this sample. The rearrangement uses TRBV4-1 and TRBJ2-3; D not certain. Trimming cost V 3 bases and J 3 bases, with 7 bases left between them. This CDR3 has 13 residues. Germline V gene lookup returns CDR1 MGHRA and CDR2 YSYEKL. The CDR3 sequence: CASSHPGTDTQYF. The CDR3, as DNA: TGCGCCAGCAGCCACCCCGGGACAGATACGCAGTATTTT.

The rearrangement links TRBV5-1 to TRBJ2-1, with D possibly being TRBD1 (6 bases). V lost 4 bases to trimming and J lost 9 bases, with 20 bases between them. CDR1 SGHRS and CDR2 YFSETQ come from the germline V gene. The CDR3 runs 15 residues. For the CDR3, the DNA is TGCGCCAGCAGCGAAAGGGGGTACGGACACGGTGAGCAGTTCTTC. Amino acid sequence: CASSERGYGHGEQFF.

The CDR3 DNA reads TGTGCCAGCAGCATTAGCGGTCGAGGCTCCTACAATGAGCAGTTCTTC. Its translation is CASSISGRGSYNEQFF. The chain is built from TRBV7-9 and TRBJ2-1, with D possibly TRBD2 on 6 matching bases. This CDR3 comprises 16 residues. Germline-derived CDR1 and CDR2 are SEHNR and FQNEAQ (reference sequence). V was trimmed by 5 bases and J by 0 bases, leaving 14 bases between them.

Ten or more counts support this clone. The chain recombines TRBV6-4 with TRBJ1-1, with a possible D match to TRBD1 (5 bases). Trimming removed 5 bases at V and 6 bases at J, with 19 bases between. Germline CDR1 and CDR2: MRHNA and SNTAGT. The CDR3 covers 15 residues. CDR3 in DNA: TGTGCCAGCAGTACGGCCGGGGGTAAAGGATCTGAAGCTTTCTTT. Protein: CASSTAGGKGSEAFF.

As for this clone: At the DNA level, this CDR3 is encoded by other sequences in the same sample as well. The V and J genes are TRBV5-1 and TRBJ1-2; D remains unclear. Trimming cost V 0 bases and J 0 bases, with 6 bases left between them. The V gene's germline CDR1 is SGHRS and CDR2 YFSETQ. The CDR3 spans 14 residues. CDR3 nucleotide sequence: TGCGCCAGCAGCTTGGACCGGGCTAACTATGGCTACACCTTC. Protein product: CASSLDRANYGYTF.

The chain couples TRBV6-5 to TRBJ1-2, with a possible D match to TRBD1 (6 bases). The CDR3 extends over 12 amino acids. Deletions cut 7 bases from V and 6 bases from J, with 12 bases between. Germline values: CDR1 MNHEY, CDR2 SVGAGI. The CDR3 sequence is CASTDRLNGYTF. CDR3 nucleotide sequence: TGTGCCAGCACCGACAGGTTGAATGGCTACACCTTC.

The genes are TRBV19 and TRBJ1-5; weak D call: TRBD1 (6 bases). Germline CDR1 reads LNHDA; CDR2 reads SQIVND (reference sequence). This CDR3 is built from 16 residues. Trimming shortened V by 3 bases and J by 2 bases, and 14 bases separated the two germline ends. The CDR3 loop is CASSIPAPGGNQPQHF. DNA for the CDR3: TGTGCCAGTAGTATCCCCGCGCCAGGGGGCAATCAGCCCCAGCATTTT. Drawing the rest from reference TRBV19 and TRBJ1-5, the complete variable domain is DGGITQSPKYLFRKEGQNVTLSCEQNLNHDAMYWYRQDPGQGLRLIYYSQIVNDFQKGDIAEGYSVSREKKESFPLTVTSAQKNPTAFYLCASSIPAPGGNQPQHFGDGTRLSIL.

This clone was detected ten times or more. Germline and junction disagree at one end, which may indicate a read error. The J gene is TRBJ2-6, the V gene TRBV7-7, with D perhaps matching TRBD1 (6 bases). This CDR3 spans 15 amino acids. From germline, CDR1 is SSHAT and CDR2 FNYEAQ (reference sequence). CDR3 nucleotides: TGTGCTAGCAGTGCAGGGGCGCCAGGGGCCAACGTCCTGACTTTC. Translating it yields CASSAGAPGANVLTF.

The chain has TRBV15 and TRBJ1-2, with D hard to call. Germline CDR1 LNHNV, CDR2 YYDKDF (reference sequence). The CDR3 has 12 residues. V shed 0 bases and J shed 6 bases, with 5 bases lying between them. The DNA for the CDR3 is TGTGCCACCAGCAGAGACATAGATGGCTACACCTTC. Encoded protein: CATSRDIDGYTF.